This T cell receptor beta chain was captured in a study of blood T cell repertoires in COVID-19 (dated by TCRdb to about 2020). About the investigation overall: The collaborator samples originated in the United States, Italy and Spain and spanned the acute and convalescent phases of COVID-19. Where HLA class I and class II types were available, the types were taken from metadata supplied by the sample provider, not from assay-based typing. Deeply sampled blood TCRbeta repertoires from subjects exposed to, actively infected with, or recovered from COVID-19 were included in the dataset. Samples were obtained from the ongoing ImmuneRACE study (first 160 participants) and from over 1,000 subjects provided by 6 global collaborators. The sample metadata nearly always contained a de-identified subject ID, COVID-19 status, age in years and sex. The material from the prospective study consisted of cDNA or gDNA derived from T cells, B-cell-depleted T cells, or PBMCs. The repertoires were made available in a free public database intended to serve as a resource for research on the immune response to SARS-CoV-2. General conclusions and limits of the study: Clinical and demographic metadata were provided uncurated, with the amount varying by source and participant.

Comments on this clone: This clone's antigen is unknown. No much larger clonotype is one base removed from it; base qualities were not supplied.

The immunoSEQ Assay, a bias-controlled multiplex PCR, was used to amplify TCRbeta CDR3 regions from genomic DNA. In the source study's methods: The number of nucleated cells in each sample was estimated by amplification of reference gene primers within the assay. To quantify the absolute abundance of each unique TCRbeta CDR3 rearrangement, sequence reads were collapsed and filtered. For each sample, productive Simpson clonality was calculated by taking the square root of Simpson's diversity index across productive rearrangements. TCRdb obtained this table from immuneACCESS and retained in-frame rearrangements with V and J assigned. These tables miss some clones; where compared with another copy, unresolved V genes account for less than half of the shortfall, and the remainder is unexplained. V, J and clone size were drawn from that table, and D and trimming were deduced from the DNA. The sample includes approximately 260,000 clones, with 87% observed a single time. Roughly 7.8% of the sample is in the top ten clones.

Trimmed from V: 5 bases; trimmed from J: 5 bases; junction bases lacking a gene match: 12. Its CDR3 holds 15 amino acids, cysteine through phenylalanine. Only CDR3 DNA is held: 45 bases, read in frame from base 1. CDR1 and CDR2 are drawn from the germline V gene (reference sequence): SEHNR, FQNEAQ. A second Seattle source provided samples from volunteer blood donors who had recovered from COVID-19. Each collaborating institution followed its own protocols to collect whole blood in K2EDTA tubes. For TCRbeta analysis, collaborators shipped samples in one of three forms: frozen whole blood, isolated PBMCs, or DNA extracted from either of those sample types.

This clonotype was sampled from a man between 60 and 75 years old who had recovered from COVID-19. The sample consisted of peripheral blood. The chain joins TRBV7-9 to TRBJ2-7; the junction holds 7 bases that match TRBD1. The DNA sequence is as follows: TGTGCCAGCAGCGCCTCAGGGGGAAGGCGCAACGAGCAGTACTTC. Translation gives CASSASGGRRNEQYF.